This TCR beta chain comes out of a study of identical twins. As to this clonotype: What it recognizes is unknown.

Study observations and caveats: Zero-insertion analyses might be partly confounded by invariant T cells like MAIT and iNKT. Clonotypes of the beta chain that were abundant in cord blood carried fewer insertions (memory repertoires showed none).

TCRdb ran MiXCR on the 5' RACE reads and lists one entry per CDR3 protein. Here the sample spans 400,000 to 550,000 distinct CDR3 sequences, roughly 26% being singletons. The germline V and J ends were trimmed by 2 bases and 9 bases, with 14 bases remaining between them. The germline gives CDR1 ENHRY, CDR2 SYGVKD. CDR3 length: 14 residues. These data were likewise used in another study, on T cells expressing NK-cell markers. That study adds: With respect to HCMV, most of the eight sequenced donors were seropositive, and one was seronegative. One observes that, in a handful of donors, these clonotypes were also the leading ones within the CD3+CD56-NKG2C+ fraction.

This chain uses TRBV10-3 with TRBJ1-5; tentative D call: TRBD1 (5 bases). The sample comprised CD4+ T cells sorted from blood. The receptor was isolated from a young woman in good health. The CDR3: CAISETGPGRPQHF. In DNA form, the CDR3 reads TGTGCCATCAGTGAGACGGGGCCCGGTCGGCCCCAGCATTTT.